The sequence of this TCR beta chain was determined in a study of T-cell reconstitution after alpha-beta-depleted transplantation in children. A library of TCRbeta sequences, prepared with unique molecular identifiers, was generated. A single record per CDR3 protein comes from TCRdb applying MiXCR to the PCR reads. The repertoire has some 590,000 distinct CDR3 sequences, under 12% of them found once; the top ten carry less than 4.5%. This clonotype was found a few times. Sequences were derived from PBMCs from the stem cell graft donor, sampled from the stem cell graft. The sequence was collected from a human donor who donated a stem cell graft to a child with acute myeloid leukemia.

In nucleotides, the CDR3 is TGCAGCGTTGTTGGGAGCGGGAGCTCCTACGAGCAGTACTTC. It is translated as CSVVGSGSSYEQYF. This chain joins TRBV29-1 and TRBJ2-7; 8 bases map to TRBD2. The J segment lost 0 bases and the V segment lost 4 bases, leaving 5 bases of the junction unmatched. The CDR3 length is 14 residues. Per the germline V gene, CDR1 is SQVTM and CDR2 is ANQGSEA.